Below are 10 T cell receptor beta chains sequenced from a single sample in a study of T cells in Graves' hyperthyroidism and ophthalmopathy. It was RNA transcripts that yielded the amplified TCR beta CDR3 regions. HTBI primers were the set used in a first-round RT-PCR of the TCR CDR3. TCRdb redid the calling of the multiplex PCR reads with MiXCR, one entry per CDR3 protein. The sample consists of approximately 300,000 distinct CDR3 sequences, 16% of them appearing once. Sequencing input: blood. Receptor source: a man aged 25 to 45 with Graves' hyperthyroidism.

The chain recombines TRBV29-1 with TRBJ2-1; D is ambiguous. V gave up 4 bases and J gave up 8 bases, with 18 bases separating them. This CDR3 comprises 14 residues. CDR1 SQVTM and CDR2 ANQGSEA come from the germline V gene. The CDR3 coding sequence is TGCAGCGTTGGTACCGGAATTGGACCCTATGAGCAGTTCTTC. Its translation is CSVGTGIGPYEQFF.

This clonotype was recorded many times. The rearrangement links TRBV5-4 to TRBJ2-7, with D perhaps assigned TRBD1 or TRBD2 (5 bases each). The CDR3 is 14 amino acids. Germline CDR1 is SGHNT and CDR2 is YYREEE (reference sequence). The V end was cut by 3 bases, the J end by 2 bases, with 12 bases between. This chain's CDR3 is CASSSGALPYEQYF. The CDR3 coding sequence is TGTGCCAGCAGCTCCGGGGCTCTACCCTACGAGCAGTACTTC.

Remarks on this clonotype: A clone one base away is much larger, so this may be a read error. V is TRBV5-1 and J is TRBJ2-1; D uncertain. The CDR3 loop spans 14 amino acids. V dropped 1 base and J dropped 12 bases, with 17 bases sitting between them. Germline V CDR1 and CDR2: SGHRS, YFSETQ. In nucleotides, the CDR3 is TGCGCCAGCAGCTTGCGGTCGTTGTGGGATGGGCAGTTCTTC. This codes for CASSLRSLWDGQFF.

This clonotype was recorded a few times. The chain combines TRBV7-8 with TRBJ2-1; 10 nucleotides align to TRBD2. This CDR3 spans 15 amino acids. V lost 6 bases to trimming and J lost 9 bases; unmatched junction nucleotides: 11. Germline CDR1 and CDR2: SGHVS and FQNEAQ. The DNA of the CDR3 is TGTGCCAGCAGGGGAGGGACTAGCGTGGGTGTTGAGCAGTTCTTC. As protein: CASRGGTSVGVEQFF. The variable domain in full, completed from reference TRBV7-8 and TRBJ2-1, reads GAGVSQSPRYKVAKRGQDVALRCDPISGHVSLFWYQQALGQGPEFLTYFQNEAQLDKSGLPSDRFFAERPEGSVSTLKIQRTQQEDSAVYLCASRGGTSVGVEQFFGPGTRLTVL.

This clonotype was seen a handful of times. A single base separates this from a much larger clone, so it may be a read error. The V gene is TRBV20-1, the J gene TRBJ2-7; D call uncertain. The length of the CDR3 is 14 residues. The germline V gene encodes CDR1 DFQATT and CDR2 SNEGSKA (reference sequence). The CDR3 region has the DNA TGCAGTGCTAGACGCCAGTCAAGCTCCTGCGAGCAGTACTTC. Amino acid sequence: CSARRQSSSCEQYF.

The chain couples TRBV30 to TRBJ2-5; D gene unclear. CDR1 is GTSNPN and CDR2 is SVGIG in the germline V gene (reference sequence). This CDR3 has 15 residues. V lost 2 bases and J 3 bases, leaving 16 bases between the germline ends. DNA for the CDR3: TGTGCCTGGAGTTCCCCAGGAGCCCGAAAAGAGACCCAGTACTTC. Encoded protein: CAWSSPGARKETQYF.

The rearrangement links TRBV19 to TRBJ1-1, with D unresolved. Germline V gene lookup returns CDR1 LNHDA and CDR2 SQIVND (reference sequence). Trimming removed 0 bases at V and 5 bases at J, with 7 bases between. This CDR3 is 13 amino acids long. CDR3: CASSIDLGTEAFF. The CDR3 DNA sequence: TGTGCCAGTAGTATAGATCTGGGGACTGAAGCTTTCTTT.

As for this clonotype: A much larger clone differs by one base, so this may be a read error. This chain joins TRBV7-9 and TRBJ2-3, with D perhaps given as TRBD1 or TRBD2 (5 bases each). Looked up from germline, CDR1 is SEHNR and CDR2 is FQNEAQ (reference sequence). The CDR3 is 14 residues long. The CDR3 is CASSSARGTDTRYF. Written as DNA, the CDR3 is TGTGCCAGCAGCTCGGCCCGGGGCACAGATACGCGGTATTTT. Based on the CDR3 plus reference TRBV7-9 and TRBJ2-3, the full variable domain is DTGVSQNPRHKITKRGQNVTFRCDPISEHNRLYWYRQTLGQGPEFLTYFQNEAQLEKSRLLSDRFSAERPKGSFSTLEIQRTEQGDSAMYLCASSSARGTDTRYFGPGTRLTVL.

This clonotype has a count of ten or more. This rearrangement joins TRBV6-1 to TRBJ1-1; D unclear. CDR3 length: 13 amino acids. Germline-derived CDR1 and CDR2 are MNHNS and SASEGT. Trimming removed 1 base from V and 3 bases from J, with 6 bases in between. The CDR3 loop reads CASSEEGYTEAFF. CDR3 DNA sequence: TGTGCCAGCAGTGAAGAAGGGTACACTGAAGCTTTCTTT.

The chain has TRBV5-1 and TRBJ1-4; TRBD1 matches 12 bases. The CDR3 loop spans 15 amino acids. The ends lost 3 bases at V and 12 bases at J; junction bases unmatched: 9. In germline, CDR1 is SGHRS, CDR2 YFSETQ. As DNA, the CDR3 is TGCGCCAGCAGCTCGGGGGGGACAGGGGGCGAAGAACTGTTTTTT. This encodes CASSSGGTGGEELFF.